Listed below are T cell receptor beta chains from one sample, sequenced in a study of shared clonotypes between healthy human individuals. Assay used: immunoSEQ multiplex PCR; TCRdb lists only in-frame clones, some missing. The top ten hold around 12% of the sample, which has roughly 500,000 clones, about 78% seen once. Input material: PBMCs. Source of these receptors: a woman aged 40 to 55 in good health. Some clones in this sample may be carry-over from other donors' samples. Each CDR3 is given without its conserved first and last residue. Each record gives: D gene, V gene, J gene, CDR3 protein. A D gene is named only where the DNA matches it firmly.

TRBD1	TRBV9	TRBJ1-1	ASSVGDRGWTEAF
TRBD2	TRBV7-2	TRBJ2-3	ASSLVTSGGTDTQY
.	TRBV15	TRBJ1-2	ATSMGWDGYT
TRBD2	TRBV2	TRBJ2-7	ASSAGGAYEQY
.	TRBV29-1	TRBJ2-3	SVGRGQLDTQY
TRBD1	TRBV6-6	TRBJ1-2	ASSYLQGADGYT
TRBD1	TRBV4-2	TRBJ2-7	ASSPDQGAYEQY
.	TRBV7-9	TRBJ2-5	ASSFPEGGQETQY
.	TRBV6-5	TRBJ1-1	ASRETGNTEAF
TRBD2	TRBV9	TRBJ2-7	ASSGGGALSPYEQY
TRBD2	TRBV6-5	TRBJ2-7	ASSSLAGGSSYEQY
.	TRBV2	TRBJ2-1	ASSDNNEQF
TRBD1	TRBV2	TRBJ1-2	ASIGGDYGYT
.	TRBV11-2	TRBJ2-5	ASSLNRGRETQY
TRBD2	TRBV5-4	TRBJ2-3	ASSAGPGLAGRTDTQY
.	TRBV7-7	TRBJ2-1	ASSLGAGSEQF
.	TRBV4-2	TRBJ1-2	ASSQDLGYGYT
.	TRBV6-6	TRBJ2-7	ASSWGLDSYEQY
.	TRBV16	TRBJ1-5	ASSQSLTGLNQPQH
TRBD1	TRBV18	TRBJ1-1	ASSPSTGYFTEAF
.	TRBV9	TRBJ2-5	ASSPAGRVLETQY
TRBD1	TRBV5-1	TRBJ1-4	ASSATGGFYEKLF
TRBD1	TRBV11-2	TRBJ1-1	ASSQGQGGTEAF
.	TRBV20-1	TRBJ2-1	SAQKNEQF
.	TRBV29-1	TRBJ2-3	SVGRQGTDTQY
TRBD2	TRBV28	TRBJ2-7	ASSYKFPQVDGTNSYEQY
TRBD1	TRBV10-3	TRBJ2-7	AISPSVDRGLYEQY
TRBD1	TRBV18	TRBJ2-2	ASSPPGTGTLGRSGELF
.	TRBV19	TRBJ2-2	ASRPNTGELF
.	TRBV2	TRBJ1-5	ASTWGLSSNQPQH
TRBD1	TRBV5-6	TRBJ2-7	ASSLEDRDEQY
.	TRBV7-2	TRBJ2-3	ASSLVGDPSTDTQY
.	TRBV6-1	TRBJ1-4	ASSPQDGSDEKLF
.	TRBV29-1	TRBJ1-1	SGWGRNTEAF
.	TRBV6-1	TRBJ2-5	ASSAVTAQETQY
TRBD2	TRBV4-3	TRBJ2-1	ASSQDYRGREVYNEQF
TRBD1	TRBV9	TRBJ2-5	ASSSGQGETQY
TRBD1	TRBV6-1	TRBJ1-1	ASRTDRSNTEAF
TRBD2	TRBV29-1	TRBJ2-1	SVASGRYNEQF
TRBD2	TRBV20-1	TRBJ2-1	SARSSGRPF
.	TRBV7-2	TRBJ1-2	ASSLVVGDRYGYT
.	TRBV7-8	TRBJ1-2	ASSLDRGLGGYT
.	TRBV5-4	TRBJ2-3	AGSFAGLTDTQY
TRBD1	TRBV5-1	TRBJ1-2	ASSLDRGANYGYT
.	TRBV7-7	TRBJ2-2	ASSLGRGNTGELF
.	TRBV30	TRBJ1-4	AWSVLQSNEKLF
.	TRBV4-1	TRBJ1-1	ASSQAAVLNTEAF
.	TRBV7-9	TRBJ2-1	ASSLGTAWGYNEQF
TRBD2	TRBV6-4	TRBJ2-3	ASSDKGTSGSTDTQY